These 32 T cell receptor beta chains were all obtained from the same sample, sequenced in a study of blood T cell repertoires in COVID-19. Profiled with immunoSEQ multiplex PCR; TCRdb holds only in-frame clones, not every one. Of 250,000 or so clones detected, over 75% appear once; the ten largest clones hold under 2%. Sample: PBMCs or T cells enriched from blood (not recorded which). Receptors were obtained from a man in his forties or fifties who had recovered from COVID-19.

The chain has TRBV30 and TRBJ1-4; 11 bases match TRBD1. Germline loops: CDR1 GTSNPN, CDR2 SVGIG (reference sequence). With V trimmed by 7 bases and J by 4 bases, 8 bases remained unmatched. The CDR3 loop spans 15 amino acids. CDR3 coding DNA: TGTGCCTCCGCCGGGACAGGGGGAGGTAATGAAAAACTGTTTTTT. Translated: CASAGTGGGNEKLFF.

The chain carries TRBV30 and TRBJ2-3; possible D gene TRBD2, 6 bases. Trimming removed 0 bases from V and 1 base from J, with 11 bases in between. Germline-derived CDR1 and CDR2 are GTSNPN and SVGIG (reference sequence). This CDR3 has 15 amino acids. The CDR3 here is CAWSVTASGTDTQYF. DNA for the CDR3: TGTGCCTGGAGTGTAACGGCTAGCGGCACAGATACGCAGTATTTT.

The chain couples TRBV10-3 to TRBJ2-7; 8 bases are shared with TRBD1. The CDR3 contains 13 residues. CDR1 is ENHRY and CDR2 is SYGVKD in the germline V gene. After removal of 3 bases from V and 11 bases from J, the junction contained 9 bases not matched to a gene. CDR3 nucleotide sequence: TGTGCCATCAGTGATCCCGACAGGGGAAGGGAGTACTTC. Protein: CAISDPDRGREYF.

This CDR3 reads CSASGLAGYNEQFF. CDR3 in DNA: TGCAGTGCTAGTGGACTAGCGGGTTACAATGAGCAGTTCTTC. This chain uses TRBV20-1 with TRBJ2-1, with 11 positions matching TRBD2. The CDR3 runs 14 residues. The junction had 2 bases not matched to a gene; V was cut back by 3 bases and J by 4 bases. CDR1 and CDR2 (germline): DFQATT, SNEGSKA (reference sequence).

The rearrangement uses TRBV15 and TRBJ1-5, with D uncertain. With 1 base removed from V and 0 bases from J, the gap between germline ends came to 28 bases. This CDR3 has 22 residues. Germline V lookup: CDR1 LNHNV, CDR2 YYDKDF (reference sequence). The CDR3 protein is CATSRARAPFVVDNYSNQPQHF. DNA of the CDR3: TGTGCCACCAGCAGAGCGAGGGCACCCTTTGTTGTTGATAATTATAGCAATCAGCCCCAGCATTTT.

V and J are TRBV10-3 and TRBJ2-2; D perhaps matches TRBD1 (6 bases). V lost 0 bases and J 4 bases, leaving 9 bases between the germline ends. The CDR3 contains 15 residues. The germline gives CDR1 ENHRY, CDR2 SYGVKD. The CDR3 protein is CAISESTDSTGELFF. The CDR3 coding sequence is TGTGCCATCAGTGAGTCGACGGACAGCACCGGGGAGCTGTTTTTT.

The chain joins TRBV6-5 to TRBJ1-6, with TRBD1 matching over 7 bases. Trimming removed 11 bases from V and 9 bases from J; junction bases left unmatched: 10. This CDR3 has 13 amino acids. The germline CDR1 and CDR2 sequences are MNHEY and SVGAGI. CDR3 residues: CAGQEGAGSPLHF. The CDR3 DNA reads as TGTGCCGGTCAAGAGGGGGCTGGTTCACCCCTCCACTTT.

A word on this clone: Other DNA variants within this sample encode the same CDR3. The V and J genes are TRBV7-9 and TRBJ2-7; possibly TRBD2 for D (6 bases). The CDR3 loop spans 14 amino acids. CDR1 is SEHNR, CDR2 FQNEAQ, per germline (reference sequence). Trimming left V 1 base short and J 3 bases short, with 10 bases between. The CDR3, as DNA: TGTGCCAGCAGCTTAGGGGGACTGAGCTACGAGCAGTACTTC. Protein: CASSLGGLSYEQYF.

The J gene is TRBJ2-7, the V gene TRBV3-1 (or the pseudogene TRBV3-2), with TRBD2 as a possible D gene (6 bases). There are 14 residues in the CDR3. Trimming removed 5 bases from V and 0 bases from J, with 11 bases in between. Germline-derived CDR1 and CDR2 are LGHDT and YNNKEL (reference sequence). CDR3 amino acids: CASSARLVSYEQYF. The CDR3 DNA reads TGTGCCAGCAGCGCCAGACTAGTCTCCTACGAGCAGTACTTC.

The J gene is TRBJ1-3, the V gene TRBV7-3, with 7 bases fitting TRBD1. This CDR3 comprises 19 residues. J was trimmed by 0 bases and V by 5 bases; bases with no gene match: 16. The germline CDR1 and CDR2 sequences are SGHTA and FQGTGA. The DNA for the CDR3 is TGTGCCAGCAGCGCCTCCACCCTACGGGACAGATTCTCTGGAAACACCATATATTTT. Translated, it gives CASSASTLRDRFSGNTIYF.

CDR3 protein: CASSSNSGSSYNEQFF. CDR3 bases: TGTGCCAGCAGCTCCAATAGCGGAAGCTCCTACAATGAGCAGTTCTTC. The chain combines TRBV5-4 with TRBJ2-1, with a tentative D call TRBD2 (6 bases). CDR3 length: 16 residues. Trimming took 3 bases from V and 0 from J, leaving 13 bases between them. Germline V CDR1 and CDR2: SGHNT, YYREEE (reference sequence).

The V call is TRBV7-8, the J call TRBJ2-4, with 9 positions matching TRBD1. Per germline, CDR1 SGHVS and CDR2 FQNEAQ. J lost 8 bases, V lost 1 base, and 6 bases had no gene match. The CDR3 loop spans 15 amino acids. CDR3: CASSLGWTGEDIQYF. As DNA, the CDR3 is TGTGCCAGCAGCTTAGGGTGGACAGGGGAGGACATTCAGTACTTC.

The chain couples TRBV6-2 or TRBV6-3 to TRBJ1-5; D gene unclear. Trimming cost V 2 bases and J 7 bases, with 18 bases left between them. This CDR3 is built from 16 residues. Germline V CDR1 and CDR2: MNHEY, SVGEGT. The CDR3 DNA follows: TGTGCCAGCAGTTACCCAAACGTGGCAGGTGCCCAGCCCCAGCATTTT. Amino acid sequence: CASSYPNVAGAQPQHF.

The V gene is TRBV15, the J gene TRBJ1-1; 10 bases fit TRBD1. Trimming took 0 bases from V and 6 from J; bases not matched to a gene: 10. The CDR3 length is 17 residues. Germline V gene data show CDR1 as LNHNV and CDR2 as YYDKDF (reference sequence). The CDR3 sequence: CATSRDETGGFDSEAFF. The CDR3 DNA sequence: TGTGCCACCAGCAGAGACGAGACAGGGGGCTTTGATTCTGAAGCTTTCTTT.

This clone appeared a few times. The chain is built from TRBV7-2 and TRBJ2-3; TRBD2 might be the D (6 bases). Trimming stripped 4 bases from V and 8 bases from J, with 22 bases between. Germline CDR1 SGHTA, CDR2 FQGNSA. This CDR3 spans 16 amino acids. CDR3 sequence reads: CASSSQERRVVGTQYF. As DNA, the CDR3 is TGTGCCAGCAGCTCCCAGGAGAGGAGGGTGGTGGGTACGCAGTATTTT.

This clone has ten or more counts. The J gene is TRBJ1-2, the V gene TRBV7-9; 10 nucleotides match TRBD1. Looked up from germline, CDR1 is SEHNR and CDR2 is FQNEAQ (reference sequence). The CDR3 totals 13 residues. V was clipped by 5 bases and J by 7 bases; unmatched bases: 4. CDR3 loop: CASSGQGGGGYTF. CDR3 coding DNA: TGTGCCAGCAGCGGACAGGGGGGAGGTGGCTACACCTTC.

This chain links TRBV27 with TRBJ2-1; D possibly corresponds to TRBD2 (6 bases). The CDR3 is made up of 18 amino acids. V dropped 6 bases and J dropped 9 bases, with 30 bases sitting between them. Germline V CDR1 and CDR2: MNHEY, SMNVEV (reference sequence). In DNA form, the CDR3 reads TGTGCCAGCAGCCAATACCCACAGCGGGCCGCCTCGGTATCTGAGCAGTTCTTC. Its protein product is CASSQYPQRAASVSEQFF.

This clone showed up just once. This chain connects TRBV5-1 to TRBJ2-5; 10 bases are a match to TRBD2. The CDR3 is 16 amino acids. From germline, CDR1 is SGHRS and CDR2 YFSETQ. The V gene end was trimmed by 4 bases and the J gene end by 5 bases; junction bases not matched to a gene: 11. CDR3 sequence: CASSPASGSRGETQYF. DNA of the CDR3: TGCGCCAGCAGCCCCGCTAGCGGGAGTAGGGGGGAGACCCAGTACTTC.

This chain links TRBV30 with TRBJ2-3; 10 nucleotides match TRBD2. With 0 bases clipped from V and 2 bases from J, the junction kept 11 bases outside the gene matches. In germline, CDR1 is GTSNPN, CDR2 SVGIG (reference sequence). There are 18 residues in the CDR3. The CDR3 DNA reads TGTGCCTGGAGTGTAAGACAGCGGGGGGGGTTCCCCACAGATACGCAGTATTTT. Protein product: CAWSVRQRGGFPTDTQYF.

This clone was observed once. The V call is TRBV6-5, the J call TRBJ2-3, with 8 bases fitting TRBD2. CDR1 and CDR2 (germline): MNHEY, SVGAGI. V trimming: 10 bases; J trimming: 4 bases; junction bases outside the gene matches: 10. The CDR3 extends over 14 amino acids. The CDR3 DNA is TGTGCCATCCGCCGGGGGGGGCATCCAGATACGCAGTATTTT. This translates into CAIRRGGHPDTQYF.

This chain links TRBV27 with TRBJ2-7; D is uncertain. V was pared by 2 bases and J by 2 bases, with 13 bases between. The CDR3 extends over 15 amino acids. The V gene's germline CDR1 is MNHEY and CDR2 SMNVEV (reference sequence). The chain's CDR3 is CASSLSPVSAYEQYF. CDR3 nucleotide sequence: TGTGCCAGCAGTTTAAGTCCCGTTTCGGCCTACGAGCAGTACTTC.

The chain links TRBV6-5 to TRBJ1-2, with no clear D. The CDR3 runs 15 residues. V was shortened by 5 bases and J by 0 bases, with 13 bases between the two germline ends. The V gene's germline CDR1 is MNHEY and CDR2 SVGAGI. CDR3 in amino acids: CASSTGRRTNYGYTF. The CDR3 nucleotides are TGTGCCAGCAGTACCGGCCGGCGGACTAACTATGGCTACACCTTC.

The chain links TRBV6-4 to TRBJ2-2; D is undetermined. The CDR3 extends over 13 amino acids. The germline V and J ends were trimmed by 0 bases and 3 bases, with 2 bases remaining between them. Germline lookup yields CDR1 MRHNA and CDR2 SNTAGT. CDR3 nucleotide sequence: TGTGCCAGCAGTGACTCCGACACCGGGGAGCTGTTTTTT. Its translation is CASSDSDTGELFF.

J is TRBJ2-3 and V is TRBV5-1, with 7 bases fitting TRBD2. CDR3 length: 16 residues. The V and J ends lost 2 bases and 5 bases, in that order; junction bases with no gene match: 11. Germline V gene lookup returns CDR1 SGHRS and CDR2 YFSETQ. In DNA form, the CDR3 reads TGCGCCAGCAGCTTCCGAGAGGGAGGGCTGGTAGATACGCAGTATTTT. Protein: CASSFREGGLVDTQYF.

The CDR3 here is CASSELGQGATEAFF. The DNA of the CDR3 is TGTGCCAGCAGTGAACTTGGACAGGGAGCAACTGAAGCTTTCTTT. The chain employs TRBV25-1 and TRBJ1-1; 8 nucleotides match TRBD1. CDR3 length equals 15 residues. V lost 2 bases, J lost 5 bases, and 7 bases stayed unmatched. CDR1 MGHDK and CDR2 SYGVNS come from the germline V gene.

In nucleotides, the CDR3 is TGTGCCAGCAGCCTCGAATCAGGGCAGCCCCAGCATTTT. It encodes CASSLESGQPQHF. The rearrangement joins TRBV11-2 to TRBJ1-5, with D perhaps matching TRBD1 (5 bases). The CDR3 sequence is 13 residues long. Germline V gene data show CDR1 as SGHAT and CDR2 as FQNNGV. V was trimmed by 5 bases and J by 7 bases, leaving 12 bases between them.

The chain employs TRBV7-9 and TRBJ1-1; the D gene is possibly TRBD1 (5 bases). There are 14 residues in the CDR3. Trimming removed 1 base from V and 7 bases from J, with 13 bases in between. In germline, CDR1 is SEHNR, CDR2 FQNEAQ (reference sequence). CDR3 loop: CASSLVGDSGEAFF. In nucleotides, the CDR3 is TGTGCCAGCAGCTTAGTTGGAGACAGTGGTGAAGCTTTCTTT.

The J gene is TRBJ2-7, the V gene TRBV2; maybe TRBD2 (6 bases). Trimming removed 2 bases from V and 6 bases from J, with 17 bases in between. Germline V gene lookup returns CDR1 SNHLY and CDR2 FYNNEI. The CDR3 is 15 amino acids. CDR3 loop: CASSEPGTPKGEQYF. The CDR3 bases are TGTGCCAGCAGTGAACCCGGGACTCCCAAAGGCGAGCAGTACTTC. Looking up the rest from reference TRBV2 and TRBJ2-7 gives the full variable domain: EPEVTQTPSHQVTQMGQEVILRCVPISNHLYFYWYRQILGQKVEFLVSFYNNEISEKSEIFDDQFSVERPDGSNFTLKIRSTKLEDSAMYFCASSEPGTPKGEQYFGPGTRLTVT.

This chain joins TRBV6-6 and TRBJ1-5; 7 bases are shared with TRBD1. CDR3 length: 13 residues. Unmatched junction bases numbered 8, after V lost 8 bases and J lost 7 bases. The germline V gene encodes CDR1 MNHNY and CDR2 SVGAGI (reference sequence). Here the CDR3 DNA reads TGTGCCAGCGGCCGAGACAGGGACCAGCCCCAGCATTTT. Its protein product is CASGRDRDQPQHF.

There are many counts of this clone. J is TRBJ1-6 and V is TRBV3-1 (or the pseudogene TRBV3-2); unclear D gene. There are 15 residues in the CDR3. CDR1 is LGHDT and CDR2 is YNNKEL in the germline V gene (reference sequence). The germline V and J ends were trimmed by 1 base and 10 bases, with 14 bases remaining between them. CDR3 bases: TGTGCCAGCAGCCAAGTCGTGGATTCTAGGTCACCCCTCCACTTT. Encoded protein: CASSQVVDSRSPLHF.

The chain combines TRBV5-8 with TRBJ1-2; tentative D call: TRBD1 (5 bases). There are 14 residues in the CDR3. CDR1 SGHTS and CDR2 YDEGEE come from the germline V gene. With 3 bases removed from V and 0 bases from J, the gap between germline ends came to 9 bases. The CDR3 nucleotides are TGTGCCAGCAGCTCCGGGGGGGCTAACTATGGCTACACCTTC. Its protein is CASSSGGANYGYTF.

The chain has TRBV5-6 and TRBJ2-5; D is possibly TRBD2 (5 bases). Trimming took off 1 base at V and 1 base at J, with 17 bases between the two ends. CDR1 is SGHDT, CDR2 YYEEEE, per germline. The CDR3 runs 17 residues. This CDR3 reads CASSLLRDSRSQETQYF. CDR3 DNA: TGTGCCAGCAGCTTGCTCCGGGATAGTAGATCCCAAGAGACCCAGTACTTC. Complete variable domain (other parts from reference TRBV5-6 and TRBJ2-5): DAGVTQSPTHLIKTRGQQVTLRCSPKSGHDTVSWYQQALGQGPQFIFQYYEEEERQRGNFPDRFSGHQFPNYSSELNVNALLLGDSALYLCASSLLRDSRSQETQYFGPGTRLLVL.